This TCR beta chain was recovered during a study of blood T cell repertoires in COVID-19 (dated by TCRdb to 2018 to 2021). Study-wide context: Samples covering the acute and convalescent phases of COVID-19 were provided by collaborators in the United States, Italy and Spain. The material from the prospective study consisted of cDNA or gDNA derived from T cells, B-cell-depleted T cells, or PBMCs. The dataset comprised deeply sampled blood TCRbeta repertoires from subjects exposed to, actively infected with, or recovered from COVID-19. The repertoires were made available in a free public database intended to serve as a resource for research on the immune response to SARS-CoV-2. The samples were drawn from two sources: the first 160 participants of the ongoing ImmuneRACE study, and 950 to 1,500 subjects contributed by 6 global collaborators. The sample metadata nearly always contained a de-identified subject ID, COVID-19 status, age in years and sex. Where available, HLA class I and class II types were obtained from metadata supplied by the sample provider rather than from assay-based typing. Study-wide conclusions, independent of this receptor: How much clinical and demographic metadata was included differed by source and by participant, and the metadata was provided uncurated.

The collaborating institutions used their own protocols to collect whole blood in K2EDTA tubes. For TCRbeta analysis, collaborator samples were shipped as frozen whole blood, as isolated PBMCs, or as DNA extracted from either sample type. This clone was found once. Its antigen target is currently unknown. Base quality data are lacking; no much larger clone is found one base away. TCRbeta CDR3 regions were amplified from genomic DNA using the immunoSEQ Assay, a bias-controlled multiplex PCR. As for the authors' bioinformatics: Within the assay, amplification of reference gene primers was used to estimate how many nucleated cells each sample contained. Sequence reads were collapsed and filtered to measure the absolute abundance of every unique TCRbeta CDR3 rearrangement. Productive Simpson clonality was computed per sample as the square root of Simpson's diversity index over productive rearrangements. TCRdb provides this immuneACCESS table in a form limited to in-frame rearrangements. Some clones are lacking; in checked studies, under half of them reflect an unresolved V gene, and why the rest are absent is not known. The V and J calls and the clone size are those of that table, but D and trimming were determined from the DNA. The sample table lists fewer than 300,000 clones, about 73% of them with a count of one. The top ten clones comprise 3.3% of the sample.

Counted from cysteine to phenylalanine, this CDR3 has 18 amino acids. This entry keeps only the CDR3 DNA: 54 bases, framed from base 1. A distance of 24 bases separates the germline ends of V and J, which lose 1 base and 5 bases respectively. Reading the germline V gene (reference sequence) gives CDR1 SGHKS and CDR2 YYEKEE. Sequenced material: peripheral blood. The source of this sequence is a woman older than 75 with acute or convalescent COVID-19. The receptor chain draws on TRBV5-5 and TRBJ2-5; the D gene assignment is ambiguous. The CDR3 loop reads CASSLSPPPALLGETQYF. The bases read TGTGCCAGCAGCTTGAGCCCCCCCCCGGCCCTACTCGGGGAGACCCAGTACTTC.